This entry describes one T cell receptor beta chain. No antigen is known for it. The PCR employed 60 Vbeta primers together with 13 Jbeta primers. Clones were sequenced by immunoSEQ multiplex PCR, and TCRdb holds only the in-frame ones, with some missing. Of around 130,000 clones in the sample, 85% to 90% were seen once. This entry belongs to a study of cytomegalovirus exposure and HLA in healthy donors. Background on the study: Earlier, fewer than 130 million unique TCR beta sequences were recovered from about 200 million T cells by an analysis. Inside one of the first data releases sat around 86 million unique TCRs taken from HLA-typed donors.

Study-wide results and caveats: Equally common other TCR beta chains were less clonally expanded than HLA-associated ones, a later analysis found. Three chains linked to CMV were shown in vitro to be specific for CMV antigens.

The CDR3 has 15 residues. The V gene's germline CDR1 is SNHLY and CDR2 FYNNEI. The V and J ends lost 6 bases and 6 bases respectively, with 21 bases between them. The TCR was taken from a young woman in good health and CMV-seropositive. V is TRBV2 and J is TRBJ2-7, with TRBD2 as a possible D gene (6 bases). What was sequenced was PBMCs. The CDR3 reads CASRLGGQGAVEQYF. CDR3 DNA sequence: TGTGCCAGCAGGTTGGGGGGTCAGGGCGCAGTCGAGCAGTACTTC.